This TCR beta chain is from a study of blood T cell repertoires in COVID-19. V was pared by 4 bases and J by 2 bases, with 14 bases between. The CDR3 has 15 residues. CDR1 and CDR2 from the germline V gene are MGHDK and SYGVNS. In terms of age and location, participants ranged from roughly 18 to 90 years and lived in about two dozen US areas. The assay was immunoSEQ multiplex PCR, and TCRdb's table has in-frame clones only and misses some. The sample contains 300,000 or so clones, more than 85% of which appear only once. Sequences were obtained from PBMCs or T cells enriched from blood (not recorded which). The sequence derives from a woman aged 25 to 39 who had recovered from COVID-19. The chain joins TRBV25-1 to TRBJ1-2; the D gene is possibly TRBD1 (5 bases). The CDR3 loop reads CASSAQTTDNYGYTF. Here the CDR3 DNA reads TGTGCCAGCAGTGCCCAAACGACAGACAACTATGGCTACACCTTC.